This T cell receptor (beta chain) was observed in a study of blood T cells in healthy people across ages. A second PCR, run for 7 to 11 cycles, used a sample-barcoded 5' primer plus a J-beta primer mix. MiXCR, run by TCRdb on the 5' RACE reads, gives a single entry per CDR3 protein. The sample contains about 900,000 distinct CDR3 sequences, around 46% of which appear only once. CDR1 and CDR2 (germline): DFQATT, SNEGSKA (reference sequence). Trimming removed 6 bases at V and 7 bases at J, with 18 bases between. The CDR3 contains 13 residues. Samples had at least 7 million PBMCs isolated from them. The sequencing sample was made of blood. This clonotype originated in a man aged 25 to 40 in good health. The J gene is TRBJ1-2, the V gene TRBV20-1, with D possibly matching TRBD1 (5 bases). The CDR3 is CSAPVGTLFGYTF. For the CDR3, the DNA is TGCAGTGCGCCGGTGGGGACTCTTTTTGGCTACACCTTC.